The entry below describes one TCR beta chain. The antigen is unknown. This CDR3 contains 14 residues. With 5 bases clipped from V and 1 base from J, the junction kept 4 bases outside the gene matches. Germline V gives CDR1 WNHNN, CDR2 SYGVQD (reference sequence). Generated by immunoSEQ multiplex PCR, the TCRdb table keeps only in-frame clones and is missing some. The sample records some 90,000 clones, roughly 87% being singletons. Treatment of patients with chemo-refractory metastatic non-small-cell lung cancer consisted of focal radiation plus CTLA-4 blockade with ipilimumab. This specimen belongs to a study of radiotherapy plus CTLA-4 blockade in lung cancer. Overall study: There were objective responses in 18% of patients, and around 31% had disease control.

The study, taken as a whole, reports: Following radiotherapy plus ipilimumab, tumor-derived TCR clones expanded in the blood. Reports identified early blood T cell clone dynamics, with interferon-beta, as the best response predictor.

This chain links TRBV10-1 with TRBJ1-1; 7 nucleotides agree with TRBD1. Specimen: peripheral blood, collected from a patient treated with radiotherapy plus ipilimumab. This TCR came from a human donor with non-small cell lung cancer who had stable disease on radiotherapy plus ipilimumab. CDR3 in DNA: TGCGCCAGCAGTCCAGGGGGGTCGAACACTGAAGCTTTCTTT. Its protein product is CASSPGGSNTEAFF.